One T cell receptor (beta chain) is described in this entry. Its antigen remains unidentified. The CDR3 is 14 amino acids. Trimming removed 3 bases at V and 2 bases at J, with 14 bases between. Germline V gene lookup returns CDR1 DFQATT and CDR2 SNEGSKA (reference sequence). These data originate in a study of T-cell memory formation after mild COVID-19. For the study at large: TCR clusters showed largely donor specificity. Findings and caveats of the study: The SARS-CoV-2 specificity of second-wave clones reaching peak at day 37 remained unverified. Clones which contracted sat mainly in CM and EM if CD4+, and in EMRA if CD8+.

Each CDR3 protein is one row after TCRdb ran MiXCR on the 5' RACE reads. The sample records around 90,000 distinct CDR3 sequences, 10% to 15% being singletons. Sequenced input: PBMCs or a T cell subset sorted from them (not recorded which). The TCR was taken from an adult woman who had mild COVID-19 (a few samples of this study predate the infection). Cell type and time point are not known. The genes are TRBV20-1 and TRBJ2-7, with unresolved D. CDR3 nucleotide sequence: TGCAGTGCTAGGATCGCGGTAGGCACCTACGAGCAGTACTTC. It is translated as CSARIAVGTYEQYF.